One TCR beta chain is described in this entry. This table comes from immunoSEQ multiplex PCR, and its TCRdb copy is limited to in-frame clones, with some not included. Of hundreds of thousands of clones in the sample, under 95% were seen once. The data belong to a study of blood T cell repertoires in COVID-19. Study as a whole: PBMCs, B-cell-depleted T cells, or T cells provided the cDNA or gDNA that made up the material.

Losses at the gene ends were 8 bases for V and 9 bases for J; bases not matched to a gene: 12. This CDR3 contains 13 residues. The sample consisted of peripheral blood. The chain couples TRBV23-1 to TRBJ2-7; 8 positions agree with TRBD1. TRBV23-1 is designated an ORF whose function remains uncertain. The TCR comes from a woman between 18 and 29 years old who had recovered from COVID-19. The CDR3 is CASSQRTGLWQYV. In DNA, the CDR3 is TGCGCCAGCTCCCAAAGGACAGGGCTATGGCAGTACGTC.